Following are 22 T cell receptor beta chains from one sample sequenced in a study of blood T cell repertoires in COVID-19. Repertoires were generated with immunoSEQ multiplex PCR, while TCRdb's copy carries only in-frame clones and drops some. Seen here are roughly 70,000 clones, 65% to 85% observed once, and the top ten hold 28%. Sequencing input: peripheral blood. Every receptor here comes from a human donor in a cohort sampled during active COVID-19.

The chain couples TRBV7-2 to TRBJ2-7; D might be TRBD1 (6 bases). V was trimmed by 2 bases and J by 0 bases, leaving 8 bases between them. Germline V gene sequence: CDR1 SGHTA, CDR2 FQGNSA. The CDR3 totals 14 residues. CDR3 coding DNA: TGTGCCAGCAGCTTAACAGGGTTCTCCTACGAGCAGTACTTC. Residues: CASSLTGFSYEQYF. Full variable domain (remainder filled in from reference TRBV7-2 and TRBJ2-7): GAGVSQSPSNKVTEKGKDVELRCDPISGHTALYWYRQSLGQGLEFLIYFQGNSAPDKSGLPSDRFSAERTGGSVSTLTIQRTQQEDSAVYLCASSLTGFSYEQYFGPGTRLTVT.

The V call is TRBV27, the J call TRBJ2-7; 11 nucleotides line up with TRBD1. Germline lookup yields CDR1 MNHEY and CDR2 SMNVEV (reference sequence). V lost 6 bases, J lost 3 bases, and 4 bases stayed unmatched. This CDR3 region has 14 residues. DNA of the CDR3: TGTGCCAGCAGGCCCGGGACAGGGGGCTACGAGCAGTACTTC. Translating it yields CASRPGTGGYEQYF.

The chain recombines TRBV3-1 (or the pseudogene TRBV3-2) with TRBJ1-2; perhaps TRBD1 as D (5 bases). V lost 4 bases and J 6 bases, leaving 12 bases between the germline ends. CDR1 is LGHDT and CDR2 is YNNKEL in the germline V gene (reference sequence). The CDR3 sequence is 13 residues long. CDR3: CASSRRGGDGYTF. CDR3 sequence (DNA): TGTGCCAGCAGCCGGCGGGGGGGTGATGGCTACACCTTC.

The chain carries TRBV2 and TRBJ2-1, with no clear D. Germline V lookup: CDR1 SNHLY, CDR2 FYNNEI. CDR3 size: 13 residues. V was clipped by 6 bases and J by 9 bases, with 15 bases between them. CDR3 protein: CASSPGPLGEQFF. In DNA form, the CDR3 reads TGTGCCAGCAGCCCAGGTCCGCTGGGTGAGCAGTTCTTC.

This clone has a single count. One end of the junction fails to match germline, which may point to a read error. Distinct nucleotide sequences in the sample also encode this CDR3. The chain uses TRBV5-1 and TRBJ1-1; D is possibly TRBD1 (6 bases). Germline values: CDR1 SGHRS, CDR2 YFSETQ. CDR3 length: 16 amino acids. CDR3 nucleotide sequence: TGCGCCAGCAGCTTGGCGGGGGGACACCAGAACACCGAAGCTTTCTTT. Translation gives CASSLAGGHQNTEAFF.

The V and J genes are TRBV7-9 and TRBJ2-7; no clear D gene. The CDR3 has 14 residues. Trimming pared 1 base from V and 2 bases from J, leaving 9 bases between. Germline V gene lookup returns CDR1 SEHNR and CDR2 FQNEAQ (reference sequence). This chain's CDR3 is CASSLGPGTYEQYF. CDR3 coding DNA: TGTGCCAGCAGCTTAGGGCCTGGTACCTACGAGCAGTACTTC.

The chain recombines TRBV2 with TRBJ1-4, with D perhaps matching TRBD1 (5 bases). Trimming removed 1 base at V and 11 bases at J, with 14 bases between. The CDR3 runs 14 residues. Germline values: CDR1 SNHLY, CDR2 FYNNEI. The CDR3 region has the DNA TGTGCCAGCAGTGAAGAGCTGGGGGGAATGAAACTGTTTTTT. This sequence encodes CASSEELGGMKLFF.

The J gene is TRBJ2-3, the V gene TRBV5-1; D gene ambiguous. CDR1 SGHRS and CDR2 YFSETQ come from the germline V gene. CDR3 length: 17 residues. V dropped 4 bases and J dropped 0 bases, with 18 bases sitting between them. The CDR3 protein is CASSPTAWATSTDTQYF. DNA of the CDR3: TGCGCCAGCAGCCCCACCGCATGGGCTACTAGCACAGATACGCAGTATTTT.

The rearrangement links TRBV19 to TRBJ1-1; D is unresolved. Trimming cost V 5 bases and J 8 bases, with 12 bases left between them. Per germline, CDR1 LNHDA and CDR2 SQIVND (reference sequence). The CDR3 covers 12 residues. The CDR3 region is CASSFRVGEAFF. CDR3 nucleotide sequence: TGTGCCAGTAGTTTCCGGGTCGGAGAAGCTTTCTTT.

The count of this clone is one. V usage is TRBV5-4 and J usage is TRBJ2-1, with D perhaps TRBD2 (5 bases). The CDR3 covers 13 residues. The germline V and J ends were trimmed by 2 bases and 9 bases, with 12 bases remaining between them. CDR1 and CDR2 (germline): SGHNT, YYREEE (reference sequence). This chain's CDR3 is CASSLTGAVEQFF. The CDR3 nucleotides are TGTGCCAGCAGCTTAACTGGAGCGGTTGAGCAGTTCTTC.

The chain uses TRBV7-9 and TRBJ1-1; D is possibly TRBD1 (6 bases). CDR1 is SEHNR and CDR2 is FQNEAQ in the germline V gene (reference sequence). The CDR3 consists of 14 residues. Trimming took off 4 bases at V and 5 bases at J, with 14 bases between the two ends. Here the CDR3 reads CASSWEGGGTEAFF. DNA of the CDR3: TGTGCCAGCAGCTGGGAAGGGGGAGGGACTGAAGCTTTCTTT.

The V call is TRBV18, the J call TRBJ2-7; possibly TRBD2 for D (7 bases). This CDR3 spans 12 amino acids. Per germline, CDR1 KGHSH and CDR2 LQKENI. V was pared by 4 bases and J by 6 bases, with 10 bases between. Written as DNA, the CDR3 is TGTGCCAGCTCACAGGGGGGGAGCGAGCAGTACTTC. Translating it yields CASSQGGSEQYF.

The chain employs TRBV5-8 and TRBJ2-1, with TRBD1 matching over 8 bases. Germline values: CDR1 SGHTS, CDR2 YDEGEE. V dropped 0 bases and J dropped 7; count of bases not matched to a gene: 6. This CDR3 is built from 15 residues. CDR3 coding DNA: TGTGCCAGCAGCTTGGAGGGGCAGGGGGCGAATGAGCAGTTCTTC. Protein: CASSLEGQGANEQFF.

The chain links TRBV6-5 to TRBJ2-7, with D perhaps TRBD2 (5 bases). Deletions cut 4 bases from V and 4 bases from J, with 14 bases between. The CDR3 covers 14 residues. Germline V gene lookup returns CDR1 MNHEY and CDR2 SVGAGI. CDR3 sequence reads: CASSSRTDLYEQYF. CDR3 coding DNA: TGTGCCAGCAGTTCGAGGACTGACTTATACGAGCAGTACTTC.

The chain couples TRBV28 to TRBJ2-7, with 10 nucleotides matching TRBD2. V gave up 4 bases and J gave up 3 bases; unmatched junction bases: 18. Germline CDR1 MDHEN, CDR2 SYDVKM. CDR3 length equals 19 residues. This CDR3 reads CASSSLTGTSENEGYEQYF. CDR3 DNA sequence: TGTGCCAGCAGTTCGCTCACCGGGACTAGCGAAAATGAAGGCTACGAGCAGTACTTC.

This rearrangement joins TRBV7-2 to TRBJ1-3; no reliable D call. Trimming removed 4 bases at V and 2 bases at J, with 12 bases between. Germline V gives CDR1 SGHTA, CDR2 FQGNSA. The CDR3 has 15 residues. CDR3 sequence: CASSSEGGAGNTIYF. The CDR3 bases are TGTGCCAGCAGCTCCGAGGGCGGAGCTGGAAACACCATATATTTT.

The V and J genes are TRBV12-3 or TRBV12-4 and TRBJ1-4; TRBD1 matches 9 bases. With V trimmed by 5 bases and J by 8 bases, 3 bases remained unmatched. This CDR3 spans 13 amino acids. The CDR3, as DNA: TGTGCCAGCAGTAGGGACAGGGACGAAAAACTGTTTTTT. It codes for CASSRDRDEKLFF.

The chain employs TRBV9 and TRBJ2-7, with TRBD1 matching over 8 bases. The CDR3 contains 15 residues. V shed 0 bases, J shed 1 base, and the junction held 3 bases outside the gene matches. Germline V gene lookup returns CDR1 SGDLS and CDR2 YYNGEE. CDR3 in DNA: TGTGCCAGCAGCGTAGAGCAGGGGGCGTCCTACGAGCAGTACTTC. This codes for CASSVEQGASYEQYF.

This chain links TRBV29-1 with TRBJ2-7; maybe TRBD1 (6 bases). V was clipped by 1 base and J by 2 bases, with 9 bases between them. Germline V lookup: CDR1 SQVTM, CDR2 ANQGSEA. This CDR3 comprises 13 residues. This CDR3 is CSVEGQDPYEQYF. The CDR3 nucleotides read TGCAGCGTTGAAGGACAGGATCCCTACGAGCAGTACTTC.

V and J are TRBV27 and TRBJ1-5; TRBD1 aligns across 9 bases. The CDR3 sequence is 14 residues long. Per the germline V gene, CDR1 is MNHEY and CDR2 is SMNVEV (reference sequence). Germline trimming cut 3 bases from V and 5 bases from J; bases unmatched to any gene: 2. The CDR3 DNA follows: TGTGCCAGCAGTTTCACAGGGGGCGATCAGCCCCAGCATTTT. It encodes CASSFTGGDQPQHF.

This CDR3 is CASSLVVHAGSPLHF. In DNA, the CDR3 is TGTGCCAGCAGTTTAGTGGTCCACGCGGGGTCACCCCTCCACTTT. The rearrangement joins TRBV28 to TRBJ1-6; D is undetermined. Per germline, CDR1 MDHEN and CDR2 SYDVKM. Between the trimmed V and J ends, which lost 2 bases and 10 bases, there was a span of 15 bases. The CDR3 runs to 15 residues.

This clone showed up just a few times. The V and J genes are TRBV7-6 and TRBJ2-3; D remains unclear. The germline V gene encodes CDR1 SGHVS and CDR2 FNYEAQ. This CDR3 has 14 residues. Trimming shortened V by 2 bases and J by 4 bases, and 10 bases separated the two germline ends. The CDR3 sequence: CASSLSPAPDTQYF. The CDR3 nucleotides are TGTGCCAGCAGCTTATCCCCTGCGCCAGATACGCAGTATTTT.